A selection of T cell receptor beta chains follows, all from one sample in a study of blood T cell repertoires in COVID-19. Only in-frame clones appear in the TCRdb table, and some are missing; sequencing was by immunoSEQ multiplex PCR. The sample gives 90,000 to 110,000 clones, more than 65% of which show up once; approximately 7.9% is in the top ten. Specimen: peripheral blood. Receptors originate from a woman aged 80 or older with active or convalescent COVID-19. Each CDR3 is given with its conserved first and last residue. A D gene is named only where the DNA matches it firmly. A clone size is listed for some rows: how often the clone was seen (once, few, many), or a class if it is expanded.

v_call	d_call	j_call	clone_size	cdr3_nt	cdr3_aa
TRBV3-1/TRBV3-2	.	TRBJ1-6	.	TGTGCCAGCAGCGGACCGGGACAATCCAATTCACCCCTCCACTTT	CASSGPGQSNSPLHF
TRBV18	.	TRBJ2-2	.	TGTGCCAGCTCCCGGGTTTCCGGGGAGCTGTTTTTT	CASSRVSGELFF
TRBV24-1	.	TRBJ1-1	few	TGTGCCACCAGTCCGGCAGGGGCCGCGACCACTGAAGCTTTCTTT	CATSPAGAATTEAFF
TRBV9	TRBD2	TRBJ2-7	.	TGTGCCAGCAGCGCCTCCTCCGACCTAGCGGAAGCAGACGAGCAGTACTTC	CASSASSDLAEADEQYF
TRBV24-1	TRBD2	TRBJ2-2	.	TGTGCCGCCCGGGGGGGGCTCCACGGGGAGCTGTTTTTT	CAARGGLHGELFF
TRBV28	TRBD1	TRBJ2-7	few	TGTGCCAGCAGTTTAAGGGACAGGGCGAACTACGAGCAGTACTTC	CASSLRDRANYEQYF
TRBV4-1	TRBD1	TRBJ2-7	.	TGCGCCAGCAGCCACCTCCTGGACAGGGGGTACGAGCAGTACTTC	CASSHLLDRGYEQYF
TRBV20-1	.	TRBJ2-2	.	TGCAGTGCTAGTAGACAGAACACCGGGGAGCTGTTTTTT	CSASRQNTGELFF
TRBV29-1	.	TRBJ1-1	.	TGCAGCGGGACAGTGAACACTGAAGCTTTCTTT	CSGTVNTEAFF
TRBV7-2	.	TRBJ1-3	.	TGTGCCAGCAGCTTAGTCTCAGTGACTGGAAACACCATATATTTT	CASSLVSVTGNTIYF
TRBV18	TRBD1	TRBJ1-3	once	TGTGCCAGCTCCGGGACAGAACTCCCTGGAAACACCATATATTTT	CASSGTELPGNTIYF
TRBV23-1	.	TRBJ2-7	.	TGCGCCAGCAGTCAATCTGGGCGGGCTACGGAGCAGTACTTC	CASSQSGRATEQYF
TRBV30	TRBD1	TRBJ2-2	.	TGTGCCTGGAGTGGGGGACAGGCTAACACCGGGGAGCTGTTTTTT	CAWSGGQANTGELFF
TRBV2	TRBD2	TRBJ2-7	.	TGTGCCAGCAGTTTCGCCCTAGCGGGAGGGGGGTCCTACGAGCAGTACTTC	CASSFALAGGGSYEQYF
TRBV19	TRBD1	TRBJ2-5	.	TGTGCCAGTAGGACAGGGTCCACTCTTCAAGAGACCCAGTACTTC	CASRTGSTLQETQYF
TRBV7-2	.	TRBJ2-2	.	TGTGCCAGCAGCTTAGGGGCAGGGCATCACACCGGGGAGCTGTTTTTT	CASSLGAGHHTGELFF
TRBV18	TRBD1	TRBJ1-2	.	TGTGCCAGCTCACCTCCTGGACAGGACTATGGCTACACCTTC	CASSPPGQDYGYTF
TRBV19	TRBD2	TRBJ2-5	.	TGTGCCAGTAGCGTCACTAGCGCTCCCCAAGAGACCCAGTACTTC	CASSVTSAPQETQYF
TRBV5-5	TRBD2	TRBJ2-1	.	TGTGCCAGCAGCTTGGCTACCCTAGCGGTCGGCGATGAGCAGTTCTTC	CASSLATLAVGDEQFF
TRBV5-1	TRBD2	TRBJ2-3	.	TGCGCCAGCAGCTTCCAACTAGCGGGAGTTTCAGATACGCAGTATTTT	CASSFQLAGVSDTQYF
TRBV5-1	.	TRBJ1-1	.	TGCGCCAGCAGCTTGGCGGGGGTGGTGGTTGCTGAAGCTTTCTTT	CASSLAGVVVAEAFF
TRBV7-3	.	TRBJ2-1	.	TGTGCCAGCAGCTTAGCGGGTATAAAAAATGAGCAGTTCTTC	CASSLAGIKNEQFF
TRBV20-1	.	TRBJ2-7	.	TGCAGTGCTAGTGGGACATTACACGAGCAGTACTTC	CSASGTLHEQYF
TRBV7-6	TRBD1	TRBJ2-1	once	TGTGCCAGCAGCTTATCGACAGGGGACCCTACCTACAATGAGCAGTTCTTC	CASSLSTGDPTYNEQFF
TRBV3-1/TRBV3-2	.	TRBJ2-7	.	TGTGCCAGCAGCCAACTCAACAGGGTATCCTACGAGCAGTACTTC	CASSQLNRVSYEQYF
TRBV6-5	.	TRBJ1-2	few	TGTGCCAGCAGTTACCTCCAGGGGTTCAACTATGGCTACACCTTC	CASSYLQGFNYGYTF
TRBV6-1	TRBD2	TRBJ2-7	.	TGTGCCAGCAGTGTTGGACGGTCCGGGACTAGAAAACTCTCCTACGAGCAGTACTTC	CASSVGRSGTRKLSYEQYF
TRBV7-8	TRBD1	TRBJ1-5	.	TGTGCCAGCAGCTTCTTGGACAGGGGGCCAAATCAGCCCCAGCATTTT	CASSFLDRGPNQPQHF
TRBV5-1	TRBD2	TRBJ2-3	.	TGCGCCAGCACCACTACTAGCGGGAATGCAGATACGCAGTATTTT	CASTTTSGNADTQYF
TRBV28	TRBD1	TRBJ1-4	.	TGTGCCAGCAATTCACAGGGGGCGGCTAATGAAAAACTGTTTTTT	CASNSQGAANEKLFF
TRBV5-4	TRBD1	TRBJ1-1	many	TGTGCCAGCAGCGATGACAGGGGCCAGTTGAACACTGAAGCTTTCTTT	CASSDDRGQLNTEAFF
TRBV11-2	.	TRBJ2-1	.	TGTGCCAGCAGCTTAATGGCAAGAAGCTCCTACAATGAGCAGTTCTTC	CASSLMARSSYNEQFF
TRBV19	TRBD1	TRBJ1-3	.	TGTGCCAGTAGACCGACAGGGGCCTCTGGAAACACCATATATTTT	CASRPTGASGNTIYF
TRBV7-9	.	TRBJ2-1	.	TGTGCCAGCAGCTTAATGAGCTCCTACAATGAGCAGTTCTTC	CASSLMSSYNEQFF
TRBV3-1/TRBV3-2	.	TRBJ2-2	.	TGTGCCAGCAGCCACGGGGTAGGCCGGGAGCTGTTTTTT	CASSHGVGRELFF
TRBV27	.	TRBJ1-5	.	TGTGCCAGCAGTTTTGCAGGAAATAGCAATCAGCCCCAGCATTTT	CASSFAGNSNQPQHF
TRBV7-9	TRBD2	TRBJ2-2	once	TGTGCCAGCAGCGCGAGCCTGGGACTAGCGGGGAACACCGGGGAGCTGTTTTTT	CASSASLGLAGNTGELFF
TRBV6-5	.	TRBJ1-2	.	TGTGCCAGCAGTTACTCCAAGCAGGGAGGCTATGGCTACACCTTC	CASSYSKQGGYGYTF
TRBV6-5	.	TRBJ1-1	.	TGTGCCAGCAGTTACGGGCAGAACACTGAAGCTTTCTTT	CASSYGQNTEAFF
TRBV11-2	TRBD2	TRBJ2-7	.	TGTGCCAGCAGCTTAATGCCCATAGCGGGCTACGAGCAGTACTTC	CASSLMPIAGYEQYF